These T cell receptor beta chains were read from a single sample in a study of blood T cell repertoires in COVID-19. Sequencing used immunoSEQ multiplex PCR; TCRdb keeps in-frame clones, though not all of them. Among tens of thousands of clones listed, approximately 80% were seen once. The sample consisted of peripheral blood. These receptors were obtained from a woman in her sixties with acute or convalescent COVID-19. Each CDR3 is given with its conserved first and last residue. The D gene is left open where the match is weak. The size of a clone is reported for some rows only, either as once, few or many, or as a class for expanded clones.

-,TRBJ2-1,TRBD2,TRBV18,TGTGCCAGCTCACCTACTAGCGGGGGGTACAATGAGCAGTTCTTC,CASSPTSGGYNEQFF
-,TRBJ1-6,-,TRBV5-1,TGCGCCAGCAGCTCCGGACAGCAATCCCCCCTCCACTTT,CASSSGQQSPLHF
-,TRBJ2-3,-,TRBV7-6,TGTGCCAGCAGCTTAGCGCTACGCGCAGATACGCAGTATTTT,CASSLALRADTQYF
-,TRBJ1-1,TRBD1,TRBV6-5,TGTGCCAGCAGAGGGGACAGGGCCACTGAAGCTTTCTTT,CASRGDRATEAFF
-,TRBJ1-3,TRBD1,TRBV5-1,TGCGCCAGCAGCACCAGGGGGAACGGAAACACCATATATTTT,CASSTRGNGNTIYF
-,TRBJ2-3,-,TRBV7-6,TGTGCCAGCAGCTTAGCGGGCCCCCGGGGGACTTTTTTT,CASSLAGPRGTFF
-,TRBJ1-1,-,TRBV30,TGTGCCTGGAGGGAACAGGGAAGATGGAACACTGAAGCTTTCTTT,CAWREQGRWNTEAFF
-,TRBJ1-2,-,TRBV6-1,TGTGCCAGCAGTGAAGGGCGGGGGGCGGCGAATGGCTACACCTTC,CASSEGRGAANGYTF
-,TRBJ1-2,TRBD1,TRBV5-6,TGTGCCAGCAGCCCAGGAGGGGGCGCGAATGGCTACACCTTC,CASSPGGGANGYTF
-,TRBJ1-2,-,TRBV27,TGTGCCAGCAGTCCCTTCCCACGAGAGACACTCTATGGCTACACCTTC,CASSPFPRETLYGYTF
-,TRBJ1-4,-,TRBV24-1,TGTGCCACCAGTGTGGGGGGGGACGTTCCTCTTACTAATGAAAAACTGTTTTTT,CATSVGGDVPLTNEKLFF
-,TRBJ1-5,-,TRBV18,TGTGCCAGCTCTCTAGGGGTCAGCAATCAGCCCCAGCATTTT,CASSLGVSNQPQHF
-,TRBJ2-5,-,TRBV27,TGTGCCAGCAGGCCACGATGGCGGCCTGGGGAGACCCAGTACTTC,CASRPRWRPGETQYF
-,TRBJ2-2,TRBD2,TRBV5-6,TGTGCCAGCAGCTGGGGACCTGGACTAGCCGCCGGGGAGCTGTTTTTT,CASSWGPGLAAGELFF
-,TRBJ1-2,-,TRBV3-1/TRBV3-2,TGTGCCAGCAGCCAAGATCGAGTACAGCCAAACTATGGCTACACCTTC,CASSQDRVQPNYGYTF
-,TRBJ2-2,-,TRBV13,TGTGCCAGCAGCTCGACTAGGACGGGGGAGCTGTTTTTT,CASSSTRTGELFF
once,TRBJ2-2,TRBD1,TRBV30,TGTGCCTGGAGTGAGGGACAGGGTCCCGGGGAGCTGTTTTTT,CAWSEGQGPGELFF
-,TRBJ1-1,-,TRBV7-6,TGTGCCAGCAGCTCGATGCCGAGGAACACTGAAGCTTTCTTT,CASSSMPRNTEAFF
few,TRBJ2-6,-,TRBV7-7,TGTGCCAGCAATTTGACAGTTCCTTCTGGGGCCAACGTCCTGACTTTC,CASNLTVPSGANVLTF
few,TRBJ1-2,-,TRBV3-1/TRBV3-2,TGTGCCAGCGAACCCTCGACAGTGCTCTATGGCTACACCTTC,CASEPSTVLYGYTF
-,TRBJ2-7,-,TRBV19,TGTGCCAGTAGTCCCTCCGCCGACGGGGCCTACGAGCAGTACTTC,CASSPSADGAYEQYF
-,TRBJ2-5,TRBD1,TRBV29-1,TGCAGCGTTGAGGGGGTACAGGGGGCTCAAGAGACCCAGTACTTC,CSVEGVQGAQETQYF
-,TRBJ2-7,TRBD1,TRBV6-2/TRBV6-3,TGTGCCAGCAGTTATCGCCGACAGGGGGCCTACGAGCAGTACTTC,CASSYRRQGAYEQYF
-,TRBJ1-2,-,TRBV19,TGTGCCAGTAGTATCCACGGAGGGCCCTATGGCTACACCTTC,CASSIHGGPYGYTF
-,TRBJ1-1,-,TRBV5-6,TGTGCCAGCAGCTCTTGGGGCAGGTGGAACACTGAAGCTTTCTTT,CASSSWGRWNTEAFF
-,TRBJ1-5,-,TRBV6-5,TGTGCCAGCGGCGGGAGAGGGAGCCAGCCCCAGCATTTT,CASGGRGSQPQHF
-,TRBJ1-3,-,TRBV19,TGTGCCATCTCAGGCCCCAACGGCATATATTTT,CAISGPNGIYF
-,TRBJ2-1,-,TRBV19,TGTGCCAGTAGTAACTCTTCAGGGGCGAGGAGGCTATACAATGAGCAGTTCTTC,CASSNSSGARRLYNEQFF
once,TRBJ2-5,TRBD2,TRBV5-1,TGCGCCAGCAGCCCGGGAGGGGAGACCCAGTACTTC,CASSPGGETQYF
once,TRBJ2-3,-,TRBV4-1,TGCGCCAGCAGCCAAAGAGACTCAGATACGCAGTATTTT,CASSQRDSDTQYF
-,TRBJ1-2,-,TRBV6-5,TGTGCCAGCAGTTACCGGGGGGCTGGCTACACCTTC,CASSYRGAGYTF
-,TRBJ1-4,TRBD1,TRBV30,TGTGCCTGGAGCCTTGGACAGGGAGCAACTAATGAAAAACTGTTTTTT,CAWSLGQGATNEKLFF
-,TRBJ2-3,-,TRBV24-1,TGTGCCACCAGTGACCGGGGTAGCACAGATACGCAGTATTTT,CATSDRGSTDTQYF
-,TRBJ2-5,TRBD2,TRBV9,TGTGCCAGCAGCGTAGCGACTAGCGGGGGGCAAGAGACCCAGTACTTC,CASSVATSGGQETQYF
-,TRBJ2-3,-,TRBV2,TGTGCCAGCAGTGACGGGGAAGACGGCACAGATACGCAGTATTTT,CASSDGEDGTDTQYF
-,TRBJ1-2,TRBD1,TRBV19,TGTGCCAGTAGTGTAACAGGGGCCTATGGCTACACCTTC,CASSVTGAYGYTF
-,TRBJ2-5,TRBD2,TRBV27,TGTGCCAGCAGTCCGTGGACTAGCGGGGGGGGGACCCAGTACTTC,CASSPWTSGGGTQYF
-,TRBJ1-4,-,TRBV7-9,TGTGCCAGCAGCAAGGGGGGGAACACAAATGAAAAACTGTTTTTT,CASSKGGNTNEKLFF
-,TRBJ2-5,-,TRBV6-1,TGTGCCAGCAGTGAGGGGGGAGAGACCCAGTACTTC,CASSEGGETQYF
-,TRBJ1-1,-,TRBV7-2,TGTGCCAGCAGCTTAGGGACAACTAACACTGAAGCTTTCTTT,CASSLGTTNTEAFF
-,TRBJ2-7,TRBD2,TRBV5-1,TGCGCCAGCAGCTTGGAAACGTCACTAGCGGTCTCCTACGAGCAGTACTTC,CASSLETSLAVSYEQYF
-,TRBJ1-4,TRBD1,TRBV19,TGTGCCAGTAGTATCTCGGGACAGGGGGAAAAACTGTTTTTT,CASSISGQGEKLFF
-,TRBJ2-4,TRBD1,TRBV2,TGTGCCAGCGCGGACAGGGCCGTACTCCAGTACTTC,CASADRAVLQYF
-,TRBJ2-1,TRBD2,TRBV5-1,TGCGCCAGCAGCCCCGGGGGGGGCGAGAGGGATGAGCAGTTCTTC,CASSPGGGERDEQFF
few,TRBJ2-4,TRBD2,TRBV9,TGTGCCAGCAGCGTGTCTAGCGGGGGGTCAGATCTAGCCAAAAACATTCAGTACTTC,CASSVSSGGSDLAKNIQYF
-,TRBJ1-1,-,TRBV18,TGTGCCAGCTCACCGATGGAGGGTAACACTGAAGCTTTCTTT,CASSPMEGNTEAFF
once,TRBJ1-4,TRBD1,TRBV18,TGTGCCAGCTCGGGGACAGCTCGCCCGATGGGGACTAATGAAAAACTGTTTTTT,CASSGTARPMGTNEKLFF
once,TRBJ1-6,TRBD1,TRBV6-5,TGTGCCAGCAGCCCCATGGACAGGGTGGATTCACCCCTCCACTTT,CASSPMDRVDSPLHF
-,TRBJ2-5,TRBD2,TRBV7-2,TGTGCCAGCAGCGCCCTAGCGGGGGGGTCGACCCAGTACTTC,CASSALAGGSTQYF
few,TRBJ1-3,-,TRBV5-1,TGCGCCAGCAGCCCGATGACTGCTCTCTCTGGAAACACCATATATTTT,CASSPMTALSGNTIYF
-,TRBJ1-4,TRBD1,TRBV19,TGTGCCAGTAAGAGACAGGGGGCGATTGAAAAACTGTTTTTT,CASKRQGAIEKLFF
-,TRBJ2-5,-,TRBV28,TGTGCCAGCAGTTCAACGCTGACAGGAATGGGAGAAGAGACCCAGTACTTC,CASSSTLTGMGEETQYF
-,TRBJ2-1,-,TRBV6-5,TGTGCCAGCACTCAGACCCTCGGGGACTACAATGAGCAGTTCTTC,CASTQTLGDYNEQFF